This is a list of T cell receptor beta chains from one sample in a study of shared T cell receptors in the human thymus. Method: immunoSEQ multiplex PCR; TCRdb's copy keeps in-frame clones and lacks some. The profile shows hundreds of thousands of clones, around 87% of them singletons. Separately, the same data were catalogued under a study of human thymus T cells.

The material sequenced was thymocytes. The receptor set was obtained from a boy younger than two with a congenital heart defect. Both conserved end residues are part of each CDR3. The D gene is left open where the match is weak. Part of the rows lack a size; the others show once, few, many or a class for expanded clones.

TRBV6-1	TRBJ1-2	NA	once	TGTGCCAGCGAGGCCTTCTATGGCTACACCTTC	CASEAFYGYTF
TRBV28	TRBJ2-3	NA	NA	TGTGCCAGCAGTTTACCCATTGGCGGCGTATTCTGGACACAAGATACGCAGTATTTT	CASSLPIGGVFWTQDTQYF
TRBV5-1	TRBJ2-3	TRBD2	NA	TGCGCCAGCAGCTTGGTCCTAGCGGGGCACACAGATACGCAGTATTTT	CASSLVLAGHTDTQYF
TRBV2	TRBJ1-6	TRBD1	once	TGTGCCAGCAGTGATCGGACAGGTTATTCACCCCTCCACTTT	CASSDRTGYSPLHF
TRBV5-1	TRBJ1-2	TRBD1	NA	TGCGCCAGCAGGAGGGACAGGGGGCGAGGCTACACCTTC	CASRRDRGRGYTF
TRBV15	TRBJ2-5	NA	once	TGTGCCACCAGCAGAGAAACCTTGGCTAGCATGCAAGAGACCCAGTACTTC	CATSRETLASMQETQYF
TRBV4-1	TRBJ2-6	TRBD1	NA	TGCGCCAGCAGCCAAGATACGCAGGGGGCGCCAAAATGGTCTGGGGCCAACGTCCTGACTTTC	CASSQDTQGAPKWSGANVLTF
TRBV28	TRBJ2-3	TRBD1	NA	TGTGCCAGCAGTCTCCGGGACAGGCTACGCACAGATACGCAGTATTTT	CASSLRDRLRTDTQYF
TRBV5-1	TRBJ2-2	TRBD1	NA	TGCGCCAGCAGCATCACGTACCGGGACAGGGGCGGGGGTTACACCGGGGAGCTGTTTTTT	CASSITYRDRGGGYTGELFF
TRBV4-2	TRBJ2-7	NA	NA	TGTGCCAGCAGCCCCAGAACGCGGGACCCAGGTCCCTACGAGCAGTACTTC	CASSPRTRDPGPYEQYF
TRBV29-1	TRBJ2-2	NA	NA	TGCAGCGCCGAGGGCGGGACAGAGAGGAACACCGGGGAGCTGTTTTTT	CSAEGGTERNTGELFF
TRBV25-1	TRBJ1-2	TRBD1	NA	TGTGCCAGCAGTGAATCGAAACAGGGGAGGAGTTATGGCTACACCTTC	CASSESKQGRSYGYTF
TRBV30	TRBJ2-4	TRBD2	NA	TGTGCCTGGAGGGGGGGACTATTGCTAGCCAAAAACATTCAGTACTTC	CAWRGGLLLAKNIQYF
TRBV7-2	TRBJ1-5	TRBD1	NA	TGTGCCAGCAGCGGACAGGGGCAGGGTCAGCCCCAGCATTTT	CASSGQGQGQPQHF
TRBV30	TRBJ1-1	NA	NA	TGTGCCTGGAGGGCCGGGGGGTGGGACACTGAAGCTTTCTTT	CAWRAGGWDTEAFF
TRBV15	TRBJ2-1	TRBD1	NA	TGTGCCACCAGCAGGTATCCCGGACAGGGGTCGGAGTTCTTC	CATSRYPGQGSEFF
TRBV6-1	TRBJ1-1	NA	NA	TGTGCCAGCAGTGGACGAGGAGCTTTCTTT	CASSGRGAFF
TRBV27	TRBJ2-7	TRBD1	NA	TGTGCCAGCAGTTTAAAGGGACAGGGGCCCCAATTCTCCTACGAGCAGTACTTC	CASSLKGQGPQFSYEQYF
TRBV29-1	TRBJ2-7	TRBD1	NA	TGCAGCGTTGAAGCGGGACAGGGGGTTCTGCACGAGCAGTACTTC	CSVEAGQGVLHEQYF
TRBV25-1	TRBJ2-3	NA	NA	TGTGCCAGCAGTGAACATGACAGGAGCACAGATACGCAGTATTTT	CASSEHDRSTDTQYF
TRBV9	TRBJ2-2	TRBD2	NA	TGTGCCAGCAGCGTAGCTGACGGGAGGGCAGGGGTGGCCGGGGAGCTGTTTTTT	CASSVADGRAGVAGELFF
TRBV4-3	TRBJ2-1	TRBD1	NA	TGCGCCAGCAGCCAAGCTAACCCAGGGGGTTCCTACAATGAGCAGTTCTTC	CASSQANPGGSYNEQFF
TRBV6-5	TRBJ2-4	NA	NA	TGTGCCAGCAGTTACGGCAGGGATGGGGCCAAAAACATTCAGTACTTC	CASSYGRDGAKNIQYF
TRBV5-8	TRBJ1-5	NA	NA	TGTGCCAGCAGCTTGGCAGGCGGCAGGGAGGATCAGCCCCAGCATTTT	CASSLAGGREDQPQHF
TRBV5-6	TRBJ2-1	NA	NA	TGTGCCAGCAGCCCTAAACCTGTGGGGAGTGAGCAGTTCTTC	CASSPKPVGSEQFF
TRBV5-5	TRBJ2-3	TRBD2	NA	TGTGCCAGCAGCCCGGCGATTAAAGCGGGGGAGGGGGATACGCAGTATTTT	CASSPAIKAGEGDTQYF
TRBV7-6	TRBJ2-7	TRBD1	NA	TGTGCCAGCGGCCTTGGACAGGACGGATACGAGCAGTACTTC	CASGLGQDGYEQYF
TRBV21-1	TRBJ2-7	NA	NA	TGTGCCAGAGGAGGTGGAGTCCCTTACGAGCAGTACTTC	CARGGGVPYEQYF
TRBV4-1	TRBJ2-3	TRBD2	NA	TGCGCCAGCAGCCAAGAAGGCGGGGGGGACACAGATACGCAGTATTTT	CASSQEGGGDTDTQYF
TRBV7-9	TRBJ2-3	TRBD2	NA	TGTGCCAGCAGCCCGCGGGGGGGAAGCACAGATACGCAGTATTTT	CASSPRGGSTDTQYF
TRBV18	TRBJ2-1	NA	NA	TGTGCCAGCTCACCTCAGAACACGATACCCCAGACAGGACTGGGGCACAATGAGCAGTTCTTC	CASSPQNTIPQTGLGHNEQFF
TRBV28	TRBJ1-3	NA	NA	TGTGCCAGCAGCAGGGGCGCATCTGGAAACACCATATATTTT	CASSRGASGNTIYF
TRBV7-9	TRBJ2-2	TRBD1	once	TGTGCCAGCCAACCTCTCCCGACAGGGGAGGCCGGGGAGCTGTTTTTT	CASQPLPTGEAGELFF
TRBV5-4	TRBJ2-5	TRBD1	few	TGTGCCAGCAGCCCACGACAGGGGTGGGAGACCCAGTACTTC	CASSPRQGWETQYF
TRBV6-5	TRBJ1-2	NA	NA	TGTGCCAGCAGTTACTCGAGATTGGGGGCTGGCGGCTACACCTTC	CASSYSRLGAGGYTF
TRBV28	TRBJ1-2	NA	NA	TGTGCCAGCAACCCGGGGGGCGGCTATGGCTACACCTTC	CASNPGGGYGYTF
TRBV30	TRBJ1-1	NA	once	TGTGCCTGGTCCCGACAGGATGGAAACACTGAAGCTTTCTTT	CAWSRQDGNTEAFF
TRBV7-3	TRBJ1-2	NA	NA	TGTGCCAGCAGCTTGACAGACGATAACTATGGCTACACCTTC	CASSLTDDNYGYTF
TRBV15	TRBJ1-2	TRBD1	NA	TGTGCCACCAGCAGAGACCCCCGCCCGACAGGGACGGGCTATGGCTACACCTTC	CATSRDPRPTGTGYGYTF
TRBV4-3	TRBJ2-1	TRBD2	once	TGCGCCAGCAGCCAAGGGACTAGCGGGAACGGTGAGCAGTTCTTC	CASSQGTSGNGEQFF
TRBV5-5	TRBJ2-7	TRBD1	NA	TGTGCCAGCAGCTTGGGTCGGGACAGGTATATTTACGAGCAGTACTTC	CASSLGRDRYIYEQYF
TRBV4-3	TRBJ2-3	NA	NA	TGCGCCAGCAGCCAAGATGGGGCGGGGATAGATACGCAGTATTTT	CASSQDGAGIDTQYF
TRBV18	TRBJ1-4	TRBD1	NA	TGTGCCAGCTCACCCCACGGGACAGGCGGCCTAGCTAATGAAAAACTGTTTTTT	CASSPHGTGGLANEKLFF
TRBV28	TRBJ2-2	TRBD1	NA	TGTGCCAGCAGTTTGGGCTTTCGTGGACAGGGGAACACCGGGGAGCTGTTTTTT	CASSLGFRGQGNTGELFF
TRBV5-1	TRBJ2-3	TRBD1	NA	TGCGCCAGCATCGGGACAGGCCTCACAGATACGCAGTATTTT	CASIGTGLTDTQYF
TRBV2	TRBJ1-5	TRBD1	NA	TGTGCCAGCGACAGGGGGGAGAGCAATCAGCCCCAGCATTTT	CASDRGESNQPQHF
TRBV6-4	TRBJ2-2	NA	NA	TGTGCCAGCAGTGACGGGGCCACCGGGGAGCTGTTTTTT	CASSDGATGELFF
TRBV6-1	TRBJ2-7	TRBD1	once	TGTGCCAGCAGTGAAGCGGAGTCCGGGACAGGTGGGTACGAGCAGTACTTC	CASSEAESGTGGYEQYF
TRBV5-4	TRBJ2-2	TRBD1	NA	TGTGCCAGCAGCTTCCGTAGAGGGGGCCTTTGGAACACCGGGGAGCTGTTTTTT	CASSFRRGGLWNTGELFF
TRBV29-1	TRBJ1-5	NA	NA	TGCAGCGTGGCCTTAGGGCAGGGGCGCAATCAGCCCCAGCATTTT	CSVALGQGRNQPQHF
TRBV9	TRBJ2-3	NA	NA	TGTGCCAGCAGCGTAGATAATAGCGGCACTATGGTTACGCAGTATTTT	CASSVDNSGTMVTQYF
TRBV30	TRBJ1-5	NA	few	TGTGCCTGGAGGTCCGGCAGGGGCGAGGTCAATCAGCCCCAGCATTTT	CAWRSGRGEVNQPQHF
TRBV25-1	TRBJ2-7	NA	NA	TGTGCCAGCAGTGGGATCGACAGAGCCTACGAGCAGTACTTC	CASSGIDRAYEQYF
TRBV2	TRBJ2-1	TRBD2	NA	TGTGCCAGCAGTGAATTCCACACTGGGCTAGCGGCTTACAATGAGCAGTTCTTC	CASSEFHTGLAAYNEQFF
TRBV5-1	TRBJ1-4	NA	once	TGCGCCAGCAGGCTCGACAGCCCTAATGAAAAACTGTTTTTT	CASRLDSPNEKLFF
TRBV9	TRBJ2-5	TRBD2	NA	TGTGCCAGCAGCACCGATGGACTAGCGGGGGGCGACATGCAAGAGACCCAGTACTTC	CASSTDGLAGGDMQETQYF